Given below is one T cell receptor beta chain in context. The target antigen is unknown. Primed by a sample-barcoded 5' primer and a J-beta primer mix, a second PCR proceeded for about 7 to 11 cycles. One entry per CDR3 protein, called by TCRdb with MiXCR from the 5' RACE reads. The sample yields roughly 680,000 distinct CDR3 sequences, more than 45% seen once. CDR3 size: 13 residues. The germline V gene encodes CDR1 SEHNR and CDR2 FQNEAQ (reference sequence). Germline trimming cut 3 bases from V and 7 bases from J; bases unmatched to any gene: 5. The record originates from a study of blood T cells in healthy people across ages. Notes on the study in general: Per million T cells, TCR beta diversity dropped about linearly as age rose.

The specimen was blood. The V gene is TRBV7-9, the J gene TRBJ2-7; TRBD1 matches 8 bases. The sequence was obtained from a woman older than 75 in good health. The CDR3 nucleotides read TGTGCCAGCAGCTTGACAGGGGCCAATGAGCAGTACTTC. This translates into CASSLTGANEQYF. The full variable domain, with the rest looked up from reference TRBV7-9 and TRBJ2-7, is DTGVSQNPRHKITKRGQNVTFRCDPISEHNRLYWYRQTLGQGPEFLTYFQNEAQLEKSRLLSDRFSAERPKGSFSTLEIQRTEQGDSAMYLCASSLTGANEQYFGPGTRLTVT.